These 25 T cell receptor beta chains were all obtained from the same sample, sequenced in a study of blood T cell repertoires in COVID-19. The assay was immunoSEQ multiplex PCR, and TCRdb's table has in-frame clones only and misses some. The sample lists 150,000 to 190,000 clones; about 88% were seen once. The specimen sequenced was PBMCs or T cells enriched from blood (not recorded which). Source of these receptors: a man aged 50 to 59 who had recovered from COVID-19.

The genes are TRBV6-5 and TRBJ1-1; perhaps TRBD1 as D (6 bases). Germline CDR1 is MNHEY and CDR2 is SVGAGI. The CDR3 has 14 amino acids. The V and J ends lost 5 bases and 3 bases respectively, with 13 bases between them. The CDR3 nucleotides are TGTGCCAGCAGTATGGACAGAGTATACACTGAAGCTTTCTTT. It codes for CASSMDRVYTEAFF.

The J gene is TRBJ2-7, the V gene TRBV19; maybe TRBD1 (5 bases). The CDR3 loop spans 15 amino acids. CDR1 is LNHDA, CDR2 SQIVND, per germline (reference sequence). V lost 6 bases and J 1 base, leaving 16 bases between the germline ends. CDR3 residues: CASRATDHRSYEQYF. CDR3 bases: TGTGCCAGTAGGGCTACAGATCACAGGTCCTACGAGCAGTACTTC. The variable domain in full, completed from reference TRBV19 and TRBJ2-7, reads DGGITQSPKYLFRKEGQNVTLSCEQNLNHDAMYWYRQDPGQGLRLIYYSQIVNDFQKGDIAEGYSVSREKKESFPLTVTSAQKNPTAFYLCASRATDHRSYEQYFGPGTRLTVT.

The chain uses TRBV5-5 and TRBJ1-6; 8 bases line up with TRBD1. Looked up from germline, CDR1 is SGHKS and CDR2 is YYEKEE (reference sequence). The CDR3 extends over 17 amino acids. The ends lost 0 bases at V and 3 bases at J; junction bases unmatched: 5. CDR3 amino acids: CASSLEETGVYNSPLHF. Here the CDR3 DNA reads TGTGCCAGCAGCTTGGAGGAGACAGGGGTCTATAATTCACCCCTCCACTTT.

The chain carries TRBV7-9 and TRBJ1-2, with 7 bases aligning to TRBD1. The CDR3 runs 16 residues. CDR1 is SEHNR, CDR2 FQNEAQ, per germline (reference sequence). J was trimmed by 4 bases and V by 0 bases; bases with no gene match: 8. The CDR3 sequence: CASSLAQGGAGYGYTF. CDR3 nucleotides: TGTGCCAGCAGCTTAGCGCAAGGGGGCGCGGGCTATGGCTACACCTTC.

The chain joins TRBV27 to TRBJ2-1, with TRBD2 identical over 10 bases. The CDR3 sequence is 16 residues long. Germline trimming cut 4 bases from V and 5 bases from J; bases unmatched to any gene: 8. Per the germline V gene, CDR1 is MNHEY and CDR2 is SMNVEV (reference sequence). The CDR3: CASSSRMSGGDNEQFF. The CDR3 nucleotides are TGTGCCAGCAGTTCGCGCATGAGCGGGGGGGACAATGAGCAGTTCTTC.

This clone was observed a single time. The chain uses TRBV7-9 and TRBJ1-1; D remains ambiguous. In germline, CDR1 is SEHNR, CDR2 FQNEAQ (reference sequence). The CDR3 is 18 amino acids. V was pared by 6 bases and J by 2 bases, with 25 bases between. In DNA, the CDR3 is TGTGCCAGCAGACAACTCTCGGGCATAGGAGGAAATAACACTGAAGCTTTCTTT. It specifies CASRQLSGIGGNNTEAFF.

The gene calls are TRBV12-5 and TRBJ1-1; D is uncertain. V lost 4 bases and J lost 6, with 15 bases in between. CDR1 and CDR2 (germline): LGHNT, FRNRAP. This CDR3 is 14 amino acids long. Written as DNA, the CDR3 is TGTGCTAGTGGTTCATTTATTCGGGAACCTGAAGCTTTCTTT. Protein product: CASGSFIREPEAFF.

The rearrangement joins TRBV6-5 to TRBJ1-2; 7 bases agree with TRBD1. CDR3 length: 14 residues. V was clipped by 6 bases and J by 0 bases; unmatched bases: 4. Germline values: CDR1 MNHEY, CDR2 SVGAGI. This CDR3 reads CASSLGGTNYGYTF. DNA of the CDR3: TGTGCCAGCAGCCTAGGGGGCACTAACTATGGCTACACCTTC.

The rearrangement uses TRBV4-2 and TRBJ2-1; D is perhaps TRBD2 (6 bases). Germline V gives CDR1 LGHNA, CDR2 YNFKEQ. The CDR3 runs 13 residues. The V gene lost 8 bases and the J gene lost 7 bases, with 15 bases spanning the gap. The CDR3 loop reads CASQGLALNEQFF. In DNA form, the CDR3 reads TGTGCCAGCCAAGGGCTAGCGCTAAATGAGCAGTTCTTC.

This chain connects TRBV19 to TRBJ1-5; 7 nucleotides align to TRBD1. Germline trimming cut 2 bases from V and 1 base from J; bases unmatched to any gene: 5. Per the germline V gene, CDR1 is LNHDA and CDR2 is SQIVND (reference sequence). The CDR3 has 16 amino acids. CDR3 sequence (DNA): TGTGCCAGTAGTATATCGTACAGGGGAAGCAATCAGCCCCAGCATTTT. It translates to CASSISYRGSNQPQHF.

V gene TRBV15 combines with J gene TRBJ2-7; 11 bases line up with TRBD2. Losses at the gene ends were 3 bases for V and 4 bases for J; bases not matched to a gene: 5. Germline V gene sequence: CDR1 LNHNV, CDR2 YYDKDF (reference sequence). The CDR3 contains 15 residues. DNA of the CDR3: TGTGCCACCAGCAGGGGACTAGCGGAGGTGTACGAGCAGTACTTC. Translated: CATSRGLAEVYEQYF.

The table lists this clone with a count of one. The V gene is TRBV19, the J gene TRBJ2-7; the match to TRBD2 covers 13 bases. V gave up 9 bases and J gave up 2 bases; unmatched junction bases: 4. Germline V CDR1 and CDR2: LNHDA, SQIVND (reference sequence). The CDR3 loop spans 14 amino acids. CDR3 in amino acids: CASSTSGGAYEQYF. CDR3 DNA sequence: TGTGCCAGCTCCACTAGCGGGGGGGCCTACGAGCAGTACTTC.

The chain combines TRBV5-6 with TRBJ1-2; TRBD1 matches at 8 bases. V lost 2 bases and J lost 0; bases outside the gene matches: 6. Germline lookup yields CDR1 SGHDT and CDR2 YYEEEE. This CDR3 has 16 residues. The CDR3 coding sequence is TGTGCCAGCAGCTTCCGGACAGGGACAGCTAACTATGGCTACACCTTC. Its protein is CASSFRTGTANYGYTF.

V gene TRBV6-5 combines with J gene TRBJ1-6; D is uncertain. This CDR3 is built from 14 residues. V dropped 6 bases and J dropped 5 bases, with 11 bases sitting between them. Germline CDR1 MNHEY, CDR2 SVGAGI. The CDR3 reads CASRDSNDNSPLHF. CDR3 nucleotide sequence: TGTGCCAGCAGGGACTCCAACGATAATTCACCCCTCCACTTT.

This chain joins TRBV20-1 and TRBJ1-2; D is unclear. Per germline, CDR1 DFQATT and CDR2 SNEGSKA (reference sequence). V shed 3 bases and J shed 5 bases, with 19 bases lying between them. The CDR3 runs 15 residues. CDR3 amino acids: CSASGGVVDSYGYTF. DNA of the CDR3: TGCAGTGCTAGTGGCGGGGTGGTTGATTCGTATGGCTACACCTTC.

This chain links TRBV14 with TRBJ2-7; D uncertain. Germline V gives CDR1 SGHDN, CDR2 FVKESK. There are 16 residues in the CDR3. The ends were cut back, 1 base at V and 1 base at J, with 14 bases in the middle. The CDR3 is CASSQVPFARSYEQYF. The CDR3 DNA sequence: TGTGCCAGCAGCCAAGTACCTTTTGCGAGATCCTACGAGCAGTACTTC.

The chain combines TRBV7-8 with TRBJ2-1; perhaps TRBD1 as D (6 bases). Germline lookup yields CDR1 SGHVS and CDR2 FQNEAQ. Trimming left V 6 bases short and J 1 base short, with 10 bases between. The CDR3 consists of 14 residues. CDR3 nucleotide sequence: TGTGCCAGCAGTACAGGGTATTCCTACAATGAGCAGTTCTTC. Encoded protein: CASSTGYSYNEQFF.

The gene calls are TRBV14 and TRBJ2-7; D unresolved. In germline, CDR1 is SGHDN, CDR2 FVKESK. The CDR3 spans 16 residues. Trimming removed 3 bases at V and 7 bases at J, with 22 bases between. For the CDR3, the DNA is TGTGCCAGCAGCCAGGAGAGACGAGGCGTGGGTGGTGAGCAGTACTTC. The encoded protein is CASSQERRGVGGEQYF. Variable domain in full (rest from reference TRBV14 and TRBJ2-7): EAGVTQFPSHSVIEKGQTVTLRCDPISGHDNLYWYRRVMGKEIKFLLHFVKESKQDESGMPNNRFLAERTGGTYSTLKVQPAELEDSGVYFCASSQERRGVGGEQYFGPGTRLTVT.

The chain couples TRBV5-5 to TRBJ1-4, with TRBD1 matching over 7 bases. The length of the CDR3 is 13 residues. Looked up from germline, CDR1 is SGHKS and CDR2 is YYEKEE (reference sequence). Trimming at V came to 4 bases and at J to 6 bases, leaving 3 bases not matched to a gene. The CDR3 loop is CASSGTAHEKLFF. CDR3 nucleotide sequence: TGTGCCAGCAGCGGGACAGCCCATGAAAAACTGTTTTTT. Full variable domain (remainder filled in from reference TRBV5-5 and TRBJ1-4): DAGVTQSPTHLIKTRGQQVTLRCSPISGHKSVSWYQQVLGQGPQFIFQYYEKEERGRGNFPDRFSARQFPNYSSELNVNALLLGDSALYLCASSGTAHEKLFFGSGTQLSVL.

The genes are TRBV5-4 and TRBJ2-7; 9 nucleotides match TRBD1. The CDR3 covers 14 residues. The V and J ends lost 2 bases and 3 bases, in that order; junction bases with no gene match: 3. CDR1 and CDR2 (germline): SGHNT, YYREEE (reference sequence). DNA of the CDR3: TGTGCCAGCAGCTTCCCGGGACAGGGCTACGAGCAGTACTTC. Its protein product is CASSFPGQGYEQYF.

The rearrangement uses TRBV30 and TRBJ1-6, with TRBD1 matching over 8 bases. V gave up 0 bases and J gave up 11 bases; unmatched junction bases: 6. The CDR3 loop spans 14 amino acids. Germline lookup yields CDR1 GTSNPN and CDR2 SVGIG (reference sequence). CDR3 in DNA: TGTGCCTGGAGTGTATCAGGGGGCACTACACCCCTCCACTTT. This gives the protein CAWSVSGGTTPLHF.

CDR3: CASSFSQGAGNTIYF. DNA for the CDR3: TGTGCCAGCAGCTTTTCACAGGGCGCGGGAAACACCATATATTTT. V gene TRBV7-8 combines with J gene TRBJ1-3; D is perhaps TRBD1 (6 bases). CDR3 length: 15 residues. V gave up 3 bases and J gave up 4 bases, with 13 bases separating them. The germline V gene has CDR1 SGHVS and CDR2 FQNEAQ.

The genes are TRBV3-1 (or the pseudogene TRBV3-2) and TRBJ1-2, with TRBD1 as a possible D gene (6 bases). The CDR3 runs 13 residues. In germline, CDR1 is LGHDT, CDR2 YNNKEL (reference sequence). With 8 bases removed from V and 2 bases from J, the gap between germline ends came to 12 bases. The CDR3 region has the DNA TGTGCCAGCCGTCTACAGGGAAACTATGGCTACACCTTC. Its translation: CASRLQGNYGYTF.

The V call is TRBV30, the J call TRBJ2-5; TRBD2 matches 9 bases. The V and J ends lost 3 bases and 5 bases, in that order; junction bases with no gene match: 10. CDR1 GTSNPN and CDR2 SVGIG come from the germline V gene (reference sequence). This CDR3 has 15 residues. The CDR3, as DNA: TGTGCCTGGAGCCGACGGGGACTAGCAGGCGAGACCCAGTACTTC. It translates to CAWSRRGLAGETQYF.

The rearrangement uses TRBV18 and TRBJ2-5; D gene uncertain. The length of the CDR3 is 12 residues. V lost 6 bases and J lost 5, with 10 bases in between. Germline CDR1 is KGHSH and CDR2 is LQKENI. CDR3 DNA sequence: TGTGCCAGCTCTCCTAGTTCCGAGACCCAGTACTTC. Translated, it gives CASSPSSETQYF.